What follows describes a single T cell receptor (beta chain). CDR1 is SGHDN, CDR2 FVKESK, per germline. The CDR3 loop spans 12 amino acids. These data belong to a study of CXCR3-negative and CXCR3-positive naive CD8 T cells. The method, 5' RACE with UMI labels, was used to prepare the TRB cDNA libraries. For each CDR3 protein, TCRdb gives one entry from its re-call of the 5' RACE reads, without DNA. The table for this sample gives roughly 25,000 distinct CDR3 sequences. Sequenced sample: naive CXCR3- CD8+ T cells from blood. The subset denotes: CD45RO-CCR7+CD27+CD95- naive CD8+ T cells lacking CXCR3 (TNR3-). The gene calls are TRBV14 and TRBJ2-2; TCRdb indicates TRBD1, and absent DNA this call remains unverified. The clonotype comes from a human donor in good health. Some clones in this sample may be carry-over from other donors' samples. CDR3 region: CASSHPPGELFF. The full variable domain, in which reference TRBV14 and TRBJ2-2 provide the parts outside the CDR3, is EAGVTQFPSHSVIEKGQTVTLRCDPISGHDNLYWYRRVMGKEIKFLLHFVKESKQDESGMPNNRFLAERTGGTYSTLKVQPAELEDSGVYFCASSHPPGELFFGEGSRLTVL.